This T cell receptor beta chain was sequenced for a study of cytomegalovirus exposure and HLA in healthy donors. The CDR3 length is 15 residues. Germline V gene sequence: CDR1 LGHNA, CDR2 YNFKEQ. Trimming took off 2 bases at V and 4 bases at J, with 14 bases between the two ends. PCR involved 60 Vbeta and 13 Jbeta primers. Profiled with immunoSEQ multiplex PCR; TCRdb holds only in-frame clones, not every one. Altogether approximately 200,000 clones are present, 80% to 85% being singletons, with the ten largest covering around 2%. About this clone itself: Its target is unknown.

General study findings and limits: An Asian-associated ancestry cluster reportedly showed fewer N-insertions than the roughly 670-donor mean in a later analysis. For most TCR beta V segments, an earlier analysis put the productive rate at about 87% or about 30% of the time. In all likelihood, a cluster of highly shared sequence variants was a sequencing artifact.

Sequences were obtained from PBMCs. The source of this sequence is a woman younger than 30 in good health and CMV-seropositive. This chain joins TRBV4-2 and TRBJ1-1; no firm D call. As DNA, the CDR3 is TGTGCCAGCAGCCAACCCTCGGGGAGGAGCACTGAAGCTTTCTTT. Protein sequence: CASSQPSGRSTEAFF.